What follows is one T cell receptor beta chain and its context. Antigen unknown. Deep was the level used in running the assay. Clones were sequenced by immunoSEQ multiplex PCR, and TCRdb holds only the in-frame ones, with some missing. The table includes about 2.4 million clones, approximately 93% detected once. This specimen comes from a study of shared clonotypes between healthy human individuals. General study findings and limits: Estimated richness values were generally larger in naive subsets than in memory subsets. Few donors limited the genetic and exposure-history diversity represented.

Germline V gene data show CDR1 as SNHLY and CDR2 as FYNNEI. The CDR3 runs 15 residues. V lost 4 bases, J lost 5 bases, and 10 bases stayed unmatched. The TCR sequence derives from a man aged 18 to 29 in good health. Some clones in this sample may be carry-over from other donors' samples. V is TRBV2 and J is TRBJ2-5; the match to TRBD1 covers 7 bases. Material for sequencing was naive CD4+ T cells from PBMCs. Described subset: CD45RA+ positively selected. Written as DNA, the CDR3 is TGTGCCAGCAGTGCCTCGACAGGGCAAAGGGAGACCCAGTACTTC. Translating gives CASSASTGQRETQYF.